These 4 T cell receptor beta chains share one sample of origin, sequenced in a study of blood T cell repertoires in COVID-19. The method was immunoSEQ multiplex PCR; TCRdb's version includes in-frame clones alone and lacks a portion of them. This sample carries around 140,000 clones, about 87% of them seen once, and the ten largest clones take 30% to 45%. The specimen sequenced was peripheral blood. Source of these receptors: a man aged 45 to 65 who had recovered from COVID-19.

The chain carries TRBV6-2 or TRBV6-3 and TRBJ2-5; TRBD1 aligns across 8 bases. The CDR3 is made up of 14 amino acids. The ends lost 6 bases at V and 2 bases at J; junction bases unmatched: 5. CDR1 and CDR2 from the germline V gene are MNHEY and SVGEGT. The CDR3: CASSPRDRQETQYF. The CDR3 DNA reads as TGTGCCAGCAGCCCCCGGGACAGGCAAGAGACCCAGTACTTC.

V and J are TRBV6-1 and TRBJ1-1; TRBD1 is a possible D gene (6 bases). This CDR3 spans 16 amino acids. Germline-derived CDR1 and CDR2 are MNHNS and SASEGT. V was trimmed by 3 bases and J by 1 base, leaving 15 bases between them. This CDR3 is CASSEQPRTANTEAFF. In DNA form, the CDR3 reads TGTGCCAGCAGTGAGCAACCTAGGACAGCGAACACTGAAGCTTTCTTT.

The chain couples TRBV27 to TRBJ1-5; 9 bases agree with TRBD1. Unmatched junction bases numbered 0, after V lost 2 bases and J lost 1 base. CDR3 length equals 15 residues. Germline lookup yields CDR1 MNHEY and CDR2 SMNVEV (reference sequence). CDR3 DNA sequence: TGTGCCAGCAGTTTAGGACAGGGGAGCAATCAGCCCCAGCATTTT. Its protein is CASSLGQGSNQPQHF.

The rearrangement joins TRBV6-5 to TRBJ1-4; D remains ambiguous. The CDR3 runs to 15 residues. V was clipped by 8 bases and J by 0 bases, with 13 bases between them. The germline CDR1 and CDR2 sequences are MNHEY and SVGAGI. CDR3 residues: CASAPNMATNEKLFF. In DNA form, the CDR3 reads TGTGCCAGCGCCCCAAACATGGCAACTAATGAAAAACTGTTTTTT.